These T cell receptor beta chains were read from a single sample in a study of long-term antiretroviral therapy in people with HIV. The repertoire was sequenced with immunoSEQ multiplex PCR; TCRdb's copy has only in-frame clones and lacks some. The table shows tens of thousands of clones, with roughly four fifths occurring only once. The input for sequencing was unsorted PBMCs, taken 0.3 years after starting antiretroviral therapy. These receptors were taken from a man aged 18 to 30 with HIV. CDR3s include the opening cysteine and the closing phenylalanine or tryptophan. A D gene is named only where the DNA matches it firmly. Clone size is not always given. Where it is, it says once, few, many or a class for expanded clones.

d_gene: TRBD1; v_gene: TRBV5-1; j_gene: TRBJ1-2; abundance: few; CDR3nt: TGCGCCAGCAGCTTGAGTTGGGACAGCCTCTATGGCTACACCTTC; CDR3aa: CASSLSWDSLYGYTF
d_gene: -; v_gene: TRBV2; j_gene: TRBJ1-1; abundance: once; CDR3nt: TGTGCCAGCAAGGGGTTGGAAGCTTTCTTT; CDR3aa: CASKGLEAFF
d_gene: -; v_gene: TRBV14; j_gene: TRBJ1-1; abundance: -; CDR3nt: TGTGCCAGCAGCTTCGCGGGGAACACTGAAGCTTTCTTT; CDR3aa: CASSFAGNTEAFF
d_gene: -; v_gene: TRBV25-1; j_gene: TRBJ2-7; abundance: once; CDR3nt: TGTGCCAGCAGTGATCGGCTAGTCTACGAGCAGTACTTC; CDR3aa: CASSDRLVYEQYF
d_gene: -; v_gene: TRBV7-8; j_gene: TRBJ1-1; abundance: -; CDR3nt: TGTGCCAGCAGCCTATCAGGGGACCACACTGAAGCTTTCTTT; CDR3aa: CASSLSGDHTEAFF
d_gene: TRBD1; v_gene: TRBV4-3; j_gene: TRBJ1-2; abundance: -; CDR3nt: TGCGCCAGCAGCCAAGAGGTACCCGGGACAGGGGGTGGCTATGGCTACACCTTC; CDR3aa: CASSQEVPGTGGGYGYTF
d_gene: -; v_gene: TRBV25-1; j_gene: TRBJ1-1; abundance: -; CDR3nt: TGTGCCAGCAGTGAATACCTAGCGAACACTGAAGCTTTCTTT; CDR3aa: CASSEYLANTEAFF
d_gene: -; v_gene: TRBV15; j_gene: TRBJ1-5; abundance: -; CDR3nt: TGTGCCACCAGCAGAAATACGGGAGTATGGCAGCCCCAGCATTTT; CDR3aa: CATSRNTGVWQPQHF
d_gene: -; v_gene: TRBV10-3; j_gene: TRBJ2-7; abundance: -; CDR3nt: TGTGCCATCAGTTCAGAGGACTTCCCACTTTCCTACGAGCAGTACTTC; CDR3aa: CAISSEDFPLSYEQYF
d_gene: -; v_gene: TRBV13; j_gene: TRBJ1-5; abundance: -; CDR3nt: TGTGCCAGCAGCTTGTTCTCCTCAACATCGGATCAGCCCCAGCATTTT; CDR3aa: CASSLFSSTSDQPQHF
d_gene: -; v_gene: TRBV7-2; j_gene: TRBJ1-2; abundance: -; CDR3nt: TGTGCCAGCAGCTTACTTATCAACTATGGCTACACCTTC; CDR3aa: CASSLLINYGYTF
d_gene: -; v_gene: TRBV7-9; j_gene: TRBJ1-2; abundance: once; CDR3nt: TGTGCCAGCAGCCTTCCTTACGGACGGCTATTGGGCTACACCTTC; CDR3aa: CASSLPYGRLLGYTF
d_gene: TRBD1; v_gene: TRBV5-4; j_gene: TRBJ2-7; abundance: -; CDR3nt: TGTGCCAGCAGCACGGGGACAGACTCCTACGAGCAGTACTTC; CDR3aa: CASSTGTDSYEQYF
d_gene: TRBD1; v_gene: TRBV6-4; j_gene: TRBJ2-3; abundance: -; CDR3nt: TGTGCCAGCAGTGACTCAGGGGGCGCAGATACGCAGTATTTT; CDR3aa: CASSDSGGADTQYF
d_gene: -; v_gene: TRBV9; j_gene: TRBJ2-7; abundance: -; CDR3nt: TGTGCCAGCAGCCCCGGGACCTACTCCTACGAGCAGTACTTC; CDR3aa: CASSPGTYSYEQYF
d_gene: -; v_gene: TRBV5-6; j_gene: TRBJ1-5; abundance: -; CDR3nt: TGTGCCAGCAGCTTGTGGGCAGGAGGGGGGTATAGCAATCAGCCCCAGCATTTT; CDR3aa: CASSLWAGGGYSNQPQHF
d_gene: TRBD2; v_gene: TRBV29-1; j_gene: TRBJ2-7; abundance: -; CDR3nt: TGCAGGGGCAGGACTAGCGGAACCTACGAGCAGTACTTC; CDR3aa: CRGRTSGTYEQYF
d_gene: TRBD2; v_gene: TRBV5-1; j_gene: TRBJ2-7; abundance: -; CDR3nt: TGCGCCAGCAGCGGTGTGCGGGGGATGGACGAGCAGTACTTC; CDR3aa: CASSGVRGMDEQYF
d_gene: -; v_gene: TRBV21-1; j_gene: TRBJ1-1; abundance: -; CDR3nt: TGTGCCAGCAGGGTACTGAACACTGAAGCTTTCTTT; CDR3aa: CASRVLNTEAFF
d_gene: TRBD2; v_gene: TRBV4-2; j_gene: TRBJ2-1; abundance: -; CDR3nt: TGTGCCAGCAGCCAACCTCTTTTCGGACTAGGTGGTCATGAGCAGTTCTTC; CDR3aa: CASSQPLFGLGGHEQFF
d_gene: TRBD1; v_gene: TRBV4-2; j_gene: TRBJ1-5; abundance: -; CDR3nt: TGTGCCAGCAGCCAAGAGGGGCAGGGGGTTGCCAATCAGCCCCAGCATTTT; CDR3aa: CASSQEGQGVANQPQHF
d_gene: TRBD2; v_gene: TRBV30; j_gene: TRBJ2-5; abundance: -; CDR3nt: TGTGCCTGGAGTATGGGACTAGCAGAAGAGACCCAGTACTTC; CDR3aa: CAWSMGLAEETQYF
d_gene: TRBD1; v_gene: TRBV19; j_gene: TRBJ1-2; abundance: -; CDR3nt: TGTGCCAGTAGTATTGGGGACAGTAACTATGGCTACACCTTC; CDR3aa: CASSIGDSNYGYTF
d_gene: -; v_gene: TRBV19; j_gene: TRBJ1-5; abundance: -; CDR3nt: TGTGCCAGTAGTCCAGGGATTAGCAATCAGCCCCAGCATTTT; CDR3aa: CASSPGISNQPQHF
d_gene: -; v_gene: TRBV7-9; j_gene: TRBJ2-7; abundance: -; CDR3nt: TGTGCCAGCAGCTTAGGACTAGGTACTTCTAAGGTGCAGTACTTC; CDR3aa: CASSLGLGTSKVQYF
d_gene: TRBD2; v_gene: TRBV4-2; j_gene: TRBJ2-3; abundance: -; CDR3nt: TGTGCCAGCAGCCAAGATCGGGGGGGCCCCGATACGCAGTATTTT; CDR3aa: CASSQDRGGPDTQYF
d_gene: -; v_gene: TRBV5-1; j_gene: TRBJ2-2; abundance: -; CDR3nt: TGCGCCAGCAGCTCCTCCGGGGTAGGGGAGCTGTTTTTT; CDR3aa: CASSSSGVGELFF
d_gene: -; v_gene: TRBV19; j_gene: TRBJ1-2; abundance: -; CDR3nt: TGTGCCAGTAGTATACCCGGGTTAAACTATGGCTACACCTTC; CDR3aa: CASSIPGLNYGYTF
d_gene: -; v_gene: TRBV5-6; j_gene: TRBJ1-1; abundance: -; CDR3nt: TGTGCCAGCAGCTCGGGACTTCGAACGGGTGAAGCTTTCTTT; CDR3aa: CASSSGLRTGEAFF
d_gene: -; v_gene: TRBV29-1; j_gene: TRBJ2-1; abundance: -; CDR3nt: TGCAGCGTTGAGACGACCGGGACAAATCCCTTTAATGAGCAGTTCTTC; CDR3aa: CSVETTGTNPFNEQFF
d_gene: TRBD1; v_gene: TRBV29-1; j_gene: TRBJ1-2; abundance: -; CDR3nt: TGCAGCGTTCTCACCAGGACAGGGGAGGGCGGCTACACCTTC; CDR3aa: CSVLTRTGEGGYTF
d_gene: -; v_gene: TRBV30; j_gene: TRBJ2-7; abundance: -; CDR3nt: TGTGCCTGGAGTGTAACCTGGACAACCCCAACCTACGAGCAGTACTTC; CDR3aa: CAWSVTWTTPTYEQYF
d_gene: -; v_gene: TRBV27; j_gene: TRBJ2-7; abundance: -; CDR3nt: TGTGCCAGCAGCCGGGGGAGAGGGGGCTACGAGCAGTACTTC; CDR3aa: CASSRGRGGYEQYF
d_gene: -; v_gene: TRBV5-5; j_gene: TRBJ2-5; abundance: -; CDR3nt: TGTGCCAGCAGCTTGGCCGCCGCAACTTGGGAGACCCAGTACTTC; CDR3aa: CASSLAAATWETQYF
d_gene: -; v_gene: TRBV5-1; j_gene: TRBJ1-3; abundance: -; CDR3nt: TGCGCCAGCAGCCCAGGACCCGCCCGAACCTCTGGAAACACCATATATTTT; CDR3aa: CASSPGPARTSGNTIYF
d_gene: TRBD2; v_gene: TRBV9; j_gene: TRBJ2-3; abundance: once; CDR3nt: TGTGCCAGCAGCGTACCAGGTAGCGGGGGCACAGATACGCAGTATTTT; CDR3aa: CASSVPGSGGTDTQYF
d_gene: TRBD2; v_gene: TRBV19; j_gene: TRBJ2-2; abundance: -; CDR3nt: TGTGCCAGTAGTACTACTAGCGGGGGCGGGGAGCTGTTTTTT; CDR3aa: CASSTTSGGGELFF
d_gene: -; v_gene: TRBV14; j_gene: TRBJ2-7; abundance: -; CDR3nt: TGTGCCAGCAGCCAACTCCTAGGCTACGAGCAGTACTTC; CDR3aa: CASSQLLGYEQYF
d_gene: -; v_gene: TRBV10-3; j_gene: TRBJ1-1; abundance: -; CDR3nt: TGTGCCATCCGCTGGGAGGGGAGTACTGAAGCTTTCTTT; CDR3aa: CAIRWEGSTEAFF
d_gene: -; v_gene: TRBV7-9; j_gene: TRBJ2-7; abundance: once; CDR3nt: TGTGCCAGCAGCTTCAGGACAGCAGGCGAGCAGTACTTC; CDR3aa: CASSFRTAGEQYF
d_gene: -; v_gene: TRBV15; j_gene: TRBJ2-1; abundance: -; CDR3nt: TGTGCCACCAGCAGAGCGACGGAGGGAGGTTCCCGAGCGGATGAGCAGTTCTTC; CDR3aa: CATSRATEGGSRADEQFF
d_gene: -; v_gene: TRBV4-1; j_gene: TRBJ1-4; abundance: once; CDR3nt: TGCGCCAGCAGCCAAGAGTTGGCAGGGCCCATTCGTTCGGAAAAACTGTTTTTT; CDR3aa: CASSQELAGPIRSEKLFF
d_gene: -; v_gene: TRBV6-1; j_gene: TRBJ1-5; abundance: -; CDR3nt: TGTGCCAGCAGGGCCACCGAACCCTATCAGCCCCAGCATTTT; CDR3aa: CASRATEPYQPQHF
d_gene: -; v_gene: TRBV10-3; j_gene: TRBJ2-1; abundance: -; CDR3nt: TGTGCCATCAACGCGGAGTCCAATGAGCAGTTCTTC; CDR3aa: CAINAESNEQFF
d_gene: TRBD1; v_gene: TRBV10-3; j_gene: TRBJ1-1; abundance: -; CDR3nt: TGTGCCATCAGTCCAGGGGGGGGCAACACTGAAGCTTTCTTT; CDR3aa: CAISPGGGNTEAFF
d_gene: -; v_gene: TRBV5-1; j_gene: TRBJ1-2; abundance: -; CDR3nt: TGCGCCAGCAGCGGGGAAAACTATGGCTACACCTTC; CDR3aa: CASSGENYGYTF
d_gene: -; v_gene: TRBV5-5; j_gene: TRBJ2-1; abundance: -; CDR3nt: TGTGCCAGCAGCTCGGGACCTGGCGGTGAGCAGTTCTTC; CDR3aa: CASSSGPGGEQFF
d_gene: -; v_gene: TRBV9; j_gene: TRBJ2-7; abundance: -; CDR3nt: TGTGCCAGCAGCCCAAGACTAGGATCCGAGCAGTACTTC; CDR3aa: CASSPRLGSEQYF
d_gene: -; v_gene: TRBV5-5; j_gene: TRBJ1-4; abundance: -; CDR3nt: TGTGCCAGCAGCTTGGCGGGAACTAATGAAAAACTGTTTTTT; CDR3aa: CASSLAGTNEKLFF
d_gene: TRBD1; v_gene: TRBV11-2; j_gene: TRBJ2-3; abundance: -; CDR3nt: TGTGCCAGCAGCTTATATCCCGGGACAGCCAGCACAGATACGCAGTATTTT; CDR3aa: CASSLYPGTASTDTQYF
d_gene: -; v_gene: TRBV29-1; j_gene: TRBJ2-7; abundance: -; CDR3nt: TGCAGCGTTGAAGATCCGAGTGGCCTTGGGGCCTACGAGCAGTACTTC; CDR3aa: CSVEDPSGLGAYEQYF
d_gene: TRBD2; v_gene: TRBV7-9; j_gene: TRBJ2-5; abundance: once; CDR3nt: TGTGCCAGCAGATACACGATAGCGGGGGGGATCGAGACCCAGTACTTC; CDR3aa: CASRYTIAGGIETQYF
d_gene: -; v_gene: TRBV5-4; j_gene: TRBJ2-5; abundance: -; CDR3nt: TGTGCCAGCAGCGCGGCAGAAGTCCAAGAGACCCAGTACTTC; CDR3aa: CASSAAEVQETQYF
d_gene: -; v_gene: TRBV4-3; j_gene: TRBJ2-6; abundance: -; CDR3nt: TGCGCCAGCAGCCAAGACCCAGGGACCGGGGCCAACGTCCTGACTTTC; CDR3aa: CASSQDPGTGANVLTF
d_gene: TRBD1; v_gene: TRBV11-2; j_gene: TRBJ1-2; abundance: -; CDR3nt: TGTGCCAGCAGCCATCGACAGGGGAATGGCTACACCTTC; CDR3aa: CASSHRQGNGYTF
d_gene: TRBD1; v_gene: TRBV11-3; j_gene: TRBJ2-1; abundance: -; CDR3nt: TGTGCCAGCAGCGCACGGACAGGGGGAATAAGAGGGGATGAGCAGTTCTTC; CDR3aa: CASSARTGGIRGDEQFF
d_gene: TRBD1; v_gene: TRBV7-3; j_gene: TRBJ1-6; abundance: -; CDR3nt: TGTGCCAGCAGCCGGACAGGGTTCAATTCACCCCTCCACTTT; CDR3aa: CASSRTGFNSPLHF